Listed here are 3 T cell receptor beta chains from one sample, sequenced in a study of radiation and T cells in renal cell carcinoma. Measured with immunoSEQ multiplex PCR; TCRdb has only the in-frame clones, and not every one. Altogether about 9,200 clones are present, around three fifths being singletons, with the ten largest covering 15% to 20%. Treatment specified: 15 Gy SBRT to primary tumor, nephrectomy 4 weeks later. This specimen consisted of tumor tissue, obtained from a patient whose treatment included radiotherapy and nephrectomy. The source of these receptors is a man in his 60s with renal cell carcinoma.

V gene TRBV19 combines with J gene TRBJ1-5; D not certain. Germline CDR1 reads LNHDA; CDR2 reads SQIVND (reference sequence). V dropped 4 bases and J dropped 3 bases, with 4 bases sitting between them. The CDR3 runs to 12 residues. The CDR3 sequence is CASSSPNQPQHF. CDR3 DNA sequence: TGTGCCAGTAGTAGCCCCAATCAGCCCCAGCATTTT.

Of note for this clone: Other DNA sequences in this sample translate to the same CDR3. The chain's CDR3 is CATSRDEDEQYF. DNA of the CDR3: TGTGCCACCAGCAGAGATGAAGACGAGCAGTACTTC. V gene TRBV15 combines with J gene TRBJ2-7; D gene unclear. The CDR3 is made up of 12 amino acids. V lost 0 bases and J lost 5, with 5 bases in between. Germline CDR1 and CDR2: LNHNV and YYDKDF (reference sequence).

This clone was detected a few times. The genes are TRBV5-1 and TRBJ1-2, with a possible D match to TRBD1 (6 bases). Germline CDR1 reads SGHRS; CDR2 reads YFSETQ. This CDR3 has 13 residues. V lost 0 bases and J 3 bases, leaving 6 bases between the germline ends. The CDR3 DNA sequence: TGCGCCAGCAGCTTGGCAGGGGACTATGGCTACACCTTC. Protein product: CASSLAGDYGYTF. Supplemented by reference TRBV5-1 and TRBJ1-2, the full variable domain reads KAGVTQTPRYLIKTRGQQVTLSCSPISGHRSVSWYQQTPGQGLQFLFEYFSETQRNKGNFPGRFSGRQFSNSRSEMNVSTLELGDSALYLCASSLAGDYGYTFGSGTRLTVV.